This T cell receptor beta chain originates from a study of Graves' ophthalmopathy and Graves' hyperthyroidism. Looking at the study overall: Hyperthyroidism showing no ophthalmopathy within 18 months of follow-up was stable. Whole-study findings and limits: Sensitivity of approximately 88% and specificity of 65% to 83% were achieved when a 13-signature model separated ophthalmopathy from stable hyperthyroidism. The majority of expanded thyroid clonotypes above 0.001 frequency also occurred in blood.

This clonotype has a handful of counts. The antigen is not known. Amplification targeted the TCR beta CDR3 regions, with RNA transcripts as the source material. HTBI primers were employed in first-round RT-PCR, then a second-round multiplex PCR followed. MiXCR, applied by TCRdb to the multiplex PCR reads, yields one record per CDR3 protein. This table has 560,000 or so distinct CDR3 sequences, about 40% appearing once. CDR1 MGHDK and CDR2 SYGVNS come from the germline V gene. The CDR3 spans 15 residues. V was pared by 5 bases and J by 4 bases, with 9 bases of the junction left unmatched. Aged 18 to 65, hyperthyroidism patients had been newly diagnosed, with under 2 months' duration.

The TCR comes from an adult man with Graves' hyperthyroidism. The chain couples TRBV25-1 to TRBJ2-3, with 7 bases that match TRBD1. Input material: peripheral blood or thyroid tissue (not recorded which). The CDR3 region has the DNA TGTGCCAGCAGTTTAAACTGGGACAGTGCAGATACGCAGTATTTT. Translating it yields CASSLNWDSADTQYF.